These 7 T cell receptor beta chains were sequenced from one sample in a study of blood T cell repertoires in COVID-19. Repertoires were generated with immunoSEQ multiplex PCR, while TCRdb's copy carries only in-frame clones and drops some. The sample records under 200,000 clones, around 85% being singletons. The material sequenced was peripheral blood. These receptors were collected from a woman aged 55-75 years with COVID-19, enrolled during active disease.

The genes are TRBV7-2 and TRBJ1-1, with 7 bases aligning to TRBD1. The length of the CDR3 is 14 residues. V lost 4 bases, J lost 5 bases, and 7 bases stayed unmatched. The V gene's germline CDR1 is SGHTA and CDR2 FQGNSA. In DNA, the CDR3 is TGTGCCAGCAGCTCGACAGGGCCGGGAACTGAAGCTTTCTTT. Translated, it gives CASSSTGPGTEAFF.

The rearrangement links TRBV5-4 to TRBJ2-7, with TRBD2 identical over 11 bases. Germline V lookup: CDR1 SGHNT, CDR2 YYREEE (reference sequence). The CDR3 is 15 amino acids. V lost 0 bases, J lost 3 bases, and 2 bases stayed unmatched. The DNA of the CDR3 is TGTGCCAGCAGCTTGGGCCTAGCGGGGGGCTACGAGCAGTACTTC. Translated: CASSLGLAGGYEQYF.

V usage is TRBV5-1 and J usage is TRBJ1-5; 7 bases are shared with TRBD1. Trimming removed 3 bases from V and 0 bases from J; junction bases left unmatched: 15. The germline gives CDR1 SGHRS, CDR2 YFSETQ. The length of the CDR3 is 19 residues. The CDR3 DNA follows: TGCGCCAGCAGCTCCCCCCAGGGGGACACACCCAATAGCAATCAGCCCCAGCATTTT. Translating gives CASSSPQGDTPNSNQPQHF.

The chain uses TRBV20-1 and TRBJ2-7; TRBD1 matches at 7 bases. The CDR3 runs 14 residues. Germline values: CDR1 DFQATT, CDR2 SNEGSKA (reference sequence). V gave up 3 bases and J gave up 7 bases; unmatched junction bases: 12. CDR3 sequence reads: CSASVAGGSREQYF. CDR3 coding DNA: TGCAGTGCTAGTGTCGCAGGGGGTAGCCGGGAGCAGTACTTC.

The chain has TRBV7-2 and TRBJ2-1; 13 bases are shared with TRBD2. The V segment lost 1 base and the J segment 7 bases; nucleotides outside the gene matches: 10. Germline V gene data show CDR1 as SGHTA and CDR2 as FQGNSA. The CDR3 sequence is 18 residues long. In DNA, the CDR3 is TGTGCCAGCAGCTTAGTTTCGAGGACTAGCGGGAGTAGGAATGAGCAGTTCTTC. Amino acids: CASSLVSRTSGSRNEQFF. The full variable domain, its missing parts supplied by reference TRBV7-2 and TRBJ2-1, is GAGVSQSPSNKVTEKGKDVELRCDPISGHTALYWYRQSLGQGLEFLIYFQGNSAPDKSGLPSDRFSAERTGGSVSTLTIQRTQQEDSAVYLCASSLVSRTSGSRNEQFFGPGTRLTVL.

V is TRBV27 and J is TRBJ2-7, with D perhaps TRBD2 (6 bases). V was cut by 0 bases and J by 3 bases, with 12 bases left in between. The germline CDR1 and CDR2 sequences are MNHEY and SMNVEV (reference sequence). The CDR3 is 15 residues long. The CDR3, as DNA: TGTGCCAGCAGTTTATCTAGCGGAGTTCTCTACGAGCAGTACTTC. This codes for CASSLSSGVLYEQYF.

The chain has TRBV5-4 and TRBJ2-7; TRBD1 might be the D (7 bases). Trimming took 0 bases from V and 3 from J, leaving 16 bases between them. The CDR3 covers 16 residues. Germline V CDR1 and CDR2: SGHNT, YYREEE (reference sequence). CDR3 bases: TGTGCCAGCAGCTTGGCTCGGCGGGACAGCCACTACGAGCAGTACTTC. This encodes CASSLARRDSHYEQYF.